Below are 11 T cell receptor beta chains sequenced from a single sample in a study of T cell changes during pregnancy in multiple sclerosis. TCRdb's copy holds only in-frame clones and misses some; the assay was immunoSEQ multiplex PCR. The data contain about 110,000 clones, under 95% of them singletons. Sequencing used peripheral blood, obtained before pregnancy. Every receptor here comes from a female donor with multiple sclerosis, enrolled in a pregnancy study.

CDR3 residues: CASSSDIYTEAFF. The CDR3 region has the DNA TGTGCCAGCAGCTCGGACATCTACACTGAAGCTTTCTTT. The chain links TRBV7-9 to TRBJ1-1; D is possibly TRBD1 (5 bases). This CDR3 comprises 13 residues. Trimming shortened V by 4 bases and J by 3 bases, and 9 bases separated the two germline ends. Germline V gene sequence: CDR1 SEHNR, CDR2 FQNEAQ (reference sequence).

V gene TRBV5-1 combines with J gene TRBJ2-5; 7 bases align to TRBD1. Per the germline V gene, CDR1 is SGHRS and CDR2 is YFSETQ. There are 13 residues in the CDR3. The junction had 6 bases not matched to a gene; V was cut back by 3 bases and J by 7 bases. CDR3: CASSSGQSRTQYF. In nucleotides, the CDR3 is TGCGCCAGCAGCTCGGGACAGAGTAGGACCCAGTACTTC.

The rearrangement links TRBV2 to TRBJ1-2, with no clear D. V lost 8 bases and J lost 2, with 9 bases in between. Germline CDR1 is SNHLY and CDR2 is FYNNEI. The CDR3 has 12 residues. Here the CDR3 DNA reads TGTGCCAGCGGCGGCGGGAACTATGGCTACACCTTC. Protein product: CASGGGNYGYTF.

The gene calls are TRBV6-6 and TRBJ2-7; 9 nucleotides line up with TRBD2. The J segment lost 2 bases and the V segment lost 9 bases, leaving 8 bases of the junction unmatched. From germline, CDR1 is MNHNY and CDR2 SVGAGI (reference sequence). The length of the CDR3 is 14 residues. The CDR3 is CASKVAGAAYEQYF. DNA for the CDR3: TGTGCCAGTAAAGTAGCGGGGGCCGCCTACGAGCAGTACTTC.

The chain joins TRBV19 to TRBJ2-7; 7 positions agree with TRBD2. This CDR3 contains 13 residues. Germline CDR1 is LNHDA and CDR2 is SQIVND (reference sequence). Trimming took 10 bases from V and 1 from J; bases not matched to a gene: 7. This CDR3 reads CATRMGGSYEQYF. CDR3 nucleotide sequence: TGTGCCACTAGGATGGGGGGGTCCTACGAGCAGTACTTC. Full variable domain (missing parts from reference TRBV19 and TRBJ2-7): DGGITQSPKYLFRKEGQNVTLSCEQNLNHDAMYWYRQDPGQGLRLIYYSQIVNDFQKGDIAEGYSVSREKKESFPLTVTSAQKNPTAFYLCATRMGGSYEQYFGPGTRLTVT.

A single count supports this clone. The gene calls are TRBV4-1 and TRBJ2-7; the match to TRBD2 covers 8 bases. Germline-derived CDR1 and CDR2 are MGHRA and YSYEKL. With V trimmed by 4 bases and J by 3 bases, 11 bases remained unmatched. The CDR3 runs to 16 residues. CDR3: CASSPVLAGGIYEQYF. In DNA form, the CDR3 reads TGCGCCAGCAGCCCAGTATTGGCGGGAGGAATCTACGAGCAGTACTTC.

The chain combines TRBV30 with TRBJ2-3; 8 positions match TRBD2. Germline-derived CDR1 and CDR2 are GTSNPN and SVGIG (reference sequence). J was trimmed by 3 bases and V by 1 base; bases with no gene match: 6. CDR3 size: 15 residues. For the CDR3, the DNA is TGTGCCTGGAGTGGAGCGGGGGAAAATACAGATACGCAGTATTTT. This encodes CAWSGAGENTDTQYF.

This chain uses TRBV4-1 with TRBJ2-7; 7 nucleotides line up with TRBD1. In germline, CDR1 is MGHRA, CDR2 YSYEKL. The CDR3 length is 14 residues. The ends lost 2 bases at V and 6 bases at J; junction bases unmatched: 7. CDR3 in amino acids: CASSQPGQSSEQYF. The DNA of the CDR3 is TGCGCCAGCAGCCAACCGGGACAGTCGTCCGAGCAGTACTTC.

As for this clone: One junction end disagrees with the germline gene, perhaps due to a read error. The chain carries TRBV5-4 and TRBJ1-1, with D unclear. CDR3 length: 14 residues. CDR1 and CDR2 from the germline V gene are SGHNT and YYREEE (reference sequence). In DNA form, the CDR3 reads TGCGCCAGCAGCCAAGCAAACAGGAACACTGAAGCTTTCTTT. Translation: CASSQANRNTEAFF.

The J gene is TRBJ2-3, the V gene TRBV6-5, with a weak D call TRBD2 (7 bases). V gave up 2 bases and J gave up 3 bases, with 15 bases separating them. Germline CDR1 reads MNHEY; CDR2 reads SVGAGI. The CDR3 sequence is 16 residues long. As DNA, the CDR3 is TGTGCCAGCAGTTACCGTGCGGCGGGGGCGACAGATACGCAGTATTTT. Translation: CASSYRAAGATDTQYF.

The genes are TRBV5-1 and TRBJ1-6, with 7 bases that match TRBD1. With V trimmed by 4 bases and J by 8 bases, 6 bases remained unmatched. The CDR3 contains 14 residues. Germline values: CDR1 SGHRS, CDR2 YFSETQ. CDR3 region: CASSNRQGDSPLHF. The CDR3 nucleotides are TGCGCCAGCAGCAACCGACAGGGCGATTCACCCCTCCACTTT.